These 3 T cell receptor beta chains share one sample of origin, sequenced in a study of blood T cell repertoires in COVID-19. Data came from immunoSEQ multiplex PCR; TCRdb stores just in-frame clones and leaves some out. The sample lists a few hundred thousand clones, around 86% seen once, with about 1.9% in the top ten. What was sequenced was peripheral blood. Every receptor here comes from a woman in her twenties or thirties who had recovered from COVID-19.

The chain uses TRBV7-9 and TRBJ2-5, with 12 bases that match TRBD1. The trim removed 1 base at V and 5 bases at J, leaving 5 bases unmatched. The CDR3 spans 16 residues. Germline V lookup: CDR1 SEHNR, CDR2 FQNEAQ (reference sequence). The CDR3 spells CASSLGDRGREETQYF. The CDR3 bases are TGTGCCAGCAGCTTAGGGGACAGGGGGCGCGAGGAGACCCAGTACTTC.

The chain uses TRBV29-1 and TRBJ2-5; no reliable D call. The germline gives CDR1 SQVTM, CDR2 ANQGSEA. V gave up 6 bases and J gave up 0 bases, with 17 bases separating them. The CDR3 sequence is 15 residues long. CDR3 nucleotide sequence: TGCAGCGTCTGGGCTGGGTCCTCGTACCAAGAGACCCAGTACTTC. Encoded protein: CSVWAGSSYQETQYF.

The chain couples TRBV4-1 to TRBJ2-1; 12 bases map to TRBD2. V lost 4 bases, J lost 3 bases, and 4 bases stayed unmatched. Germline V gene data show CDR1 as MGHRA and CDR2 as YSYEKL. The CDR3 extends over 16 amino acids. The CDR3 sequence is CASSPGLAGYYNEQFF. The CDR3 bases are TGCGCCAGCAGCCCCGGACTAGCGGGGTACTACAATGAGCAGTTCTTC.